The sequence of this T cell receptor beta chain was determined in a study of CD8+CD57+ T cells in acquired aplastic anemia. Across the study: DNA per sorted CD4+ or CD8+ sample ranged about 0.19 to 30 ug, averaging 3.2 ug. Healthy-donor CD4+ cells averaged about 9.9 million reads.

Germline values: CDR1 MGHDK, CDR2 SYGVNS. The trim removed 5 bases at V and 1 base at J, leaving 5 bases unmatched. The CDR3 length is 17 residues. Regarding the study as a whole: Patients and controls shared over 25 CD8+ CDR3 sequences, highly expressed in patients.

The TCR beta profiling, which covered VDJ combination and CDR3 sequence, was carried out using genomic DNA as the template. TCRdb independently ran MiXCR on the reads; one entry per CDR3 protein. The table shows about 190,000 distinct CDR3 sequences, with approximately 52% occurring only once. As concerns this clonotype: Its specificity is unknown.

This chain connects TRBV25-1 to TRBJ2-1; 13 bases match TRBD2. Material: sorted CD4+, CD8+, or CD8+CD57+ T cells (not recorded which) from PBMCs. The clonotype was recovered from a human donor in good health, serving as a control. The CDR3 sequence: CASSPRLAGGSYNEQFF. DNA for the CDR3: TGTGCCAGCAGTCCGCGACTAGCGGGGGGTTCCTACAATGAGCAGTTCTTC.